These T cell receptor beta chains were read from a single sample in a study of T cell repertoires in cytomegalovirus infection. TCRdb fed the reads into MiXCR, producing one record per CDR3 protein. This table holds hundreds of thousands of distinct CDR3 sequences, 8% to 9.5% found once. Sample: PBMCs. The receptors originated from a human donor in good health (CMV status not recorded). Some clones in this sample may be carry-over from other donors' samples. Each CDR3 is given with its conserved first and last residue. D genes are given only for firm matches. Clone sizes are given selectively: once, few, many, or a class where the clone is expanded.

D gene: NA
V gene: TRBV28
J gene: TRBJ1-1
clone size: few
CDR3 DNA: TGTGCCACCCTTAAAACCTGGGGGAACACTGAAGCTTTCTTT
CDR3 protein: CATLKTWGNTEAFF

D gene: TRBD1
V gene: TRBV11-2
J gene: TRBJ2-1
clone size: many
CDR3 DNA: TGTGCCAGCAGCTTAGGCCCGGGACAGGGGGCCAACAATGAGCAGTTCTTC
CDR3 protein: CASSLGPGQGANNEQFF

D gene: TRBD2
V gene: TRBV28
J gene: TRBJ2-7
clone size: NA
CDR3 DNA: TGTGCCAGCAGGTCCCCGGGCGGGGGTAGCGGGACGGAGTACTTC
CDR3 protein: CASRSPGGGSGTEYF

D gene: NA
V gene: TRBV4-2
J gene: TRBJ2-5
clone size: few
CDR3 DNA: TGTGCCAGCAGCCAAGCGAAACTGGGGGGAGAGACCCAGTACTTC
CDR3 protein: CASSQAKLGGETQYF

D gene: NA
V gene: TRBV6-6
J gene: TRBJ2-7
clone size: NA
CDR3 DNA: TGTGCCAGCAGTTCCCAGCGGAACTACGAGCAGTACTTC
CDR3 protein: CASSSQRNYEQYF

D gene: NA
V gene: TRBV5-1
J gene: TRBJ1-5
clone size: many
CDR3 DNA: TGCGCCAGCAGCTGGGACAGCAATCAGCCCCAGCATTTT
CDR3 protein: CASSWDSNQPQHF

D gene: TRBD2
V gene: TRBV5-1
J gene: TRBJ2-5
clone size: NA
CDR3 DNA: TGCGCCAGCAGCCCAGATAGCGGGAGGCGAGAGACCCAGTACTTC
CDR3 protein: CASSPDSGRRETQYF

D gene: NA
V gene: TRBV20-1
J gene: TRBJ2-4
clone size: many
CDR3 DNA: TGCAGTGCTAGAGGGCACAGAGCCAAAAACATTCAGTACTTC
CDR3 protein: CSARGHRAKNIQYF

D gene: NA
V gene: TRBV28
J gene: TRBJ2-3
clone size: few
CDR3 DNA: TGTGCCAGCAGTTACCGCGTGGGGGATACGCAGTATTTT
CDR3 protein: CASSYRVGDTQYF

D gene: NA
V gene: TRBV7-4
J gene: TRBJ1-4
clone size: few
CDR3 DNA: TGTGCCAGCAGCATGAGCCGGACGGGCGGTAATGAAAAACTGTTTTTT
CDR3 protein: CASSMSRTGGNEKLFF

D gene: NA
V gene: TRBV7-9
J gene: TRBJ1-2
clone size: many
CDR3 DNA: TGTGCCAGCAGCTTAGATATCTCGTCCTATGGCTACACCTTC
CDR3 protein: CASSLDISSYGYTF

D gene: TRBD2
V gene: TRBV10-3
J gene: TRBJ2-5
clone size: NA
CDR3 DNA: TGTGCCATCAGTCAAAGACTAGCGGAAGAGACCCAGTACTTC
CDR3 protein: CAISQRLAEETQYF

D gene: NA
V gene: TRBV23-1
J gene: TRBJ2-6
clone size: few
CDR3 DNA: TGCGCCAGCAGTCAATTCTCGTGGGGTTACAGGACCTCTGGGGCCAACGTCCTGACTTTC
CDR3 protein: CASSQFSWGYRTSGANVLTF

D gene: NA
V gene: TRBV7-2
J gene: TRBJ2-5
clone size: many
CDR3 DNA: TGTGCCAGCAATCCAGGGGCCCAAGAGACCCAGTACTTC
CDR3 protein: CASNPGAQETQYF

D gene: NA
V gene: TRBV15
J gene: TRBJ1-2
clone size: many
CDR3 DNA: TGTGCCACCAGCAGCGAGGGATCCCGTAGGGAGGCACGCGGCTACACCTTC
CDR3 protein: CATSSEGSRREARGYTF

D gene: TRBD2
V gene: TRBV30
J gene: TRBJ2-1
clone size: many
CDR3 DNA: TGTGCCTGGCCCACCGGGACTAGCGGGAATGAGCAGTTCTTC
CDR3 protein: CAWPTGTSGNEQFF

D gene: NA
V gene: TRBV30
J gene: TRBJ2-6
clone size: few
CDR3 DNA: TGTGCCTGGAGTGTAGGAAAATCTGGGGCCAACGTCCTGACTTTC
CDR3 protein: CAWSVGKSGANVLTF

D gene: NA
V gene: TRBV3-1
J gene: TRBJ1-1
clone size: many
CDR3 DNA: TGTGCCAGCAGCCAAGGGGGGGCCACTGAAGCTTTCTTT
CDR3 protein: CASSQGGATEAFF

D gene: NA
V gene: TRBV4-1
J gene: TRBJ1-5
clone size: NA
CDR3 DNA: TGTGCCAGCAGCCAAGATAACAGCAATCAGCCCCAGCAATTT
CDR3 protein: CASSQDNSNQPQQF

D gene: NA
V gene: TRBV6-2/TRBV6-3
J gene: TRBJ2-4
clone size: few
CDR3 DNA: TGTGCCAGCAGCCCGGGTCTTAGGGAAGCTCAGTACTTC
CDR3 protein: CASSPGLREAQYF

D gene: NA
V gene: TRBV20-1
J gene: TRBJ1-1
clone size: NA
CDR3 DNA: TGCAGTGCTAGAGGAGGTGAGACTGAAGCTTTCTTT
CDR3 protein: CSARGGETEAFF

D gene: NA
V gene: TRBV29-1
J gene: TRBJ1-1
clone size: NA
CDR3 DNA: TGCAGCGGAGTCCACCCCACTGAAGCTTTCTTT
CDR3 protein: CSGVHPTEAFF

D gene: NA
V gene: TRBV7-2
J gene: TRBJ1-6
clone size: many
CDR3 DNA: TGTGCCAGCAGCTTAGGGTCGGCCAACTATAATTCACCCCTCCACTTT
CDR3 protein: CASSLGSANYNSPLHF

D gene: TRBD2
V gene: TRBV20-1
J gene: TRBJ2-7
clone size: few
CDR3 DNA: TGCAGTGCTACTCCCGGACTAGCGGGGGTCTCCTACGAGCAGTACTTC
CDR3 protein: CSATPGLAGVSYEQYF

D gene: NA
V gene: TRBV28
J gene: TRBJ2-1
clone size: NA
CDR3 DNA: TGTGCCAGCAGTTTAAGGGGAGGAGAGAGCTTGCACAATGAGCAGTTCTTC
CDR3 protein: CASSLRGGESLHNEQFF